A selection of T cell receptor beta chains follows, all from one sample in a study of T cells after yellow fever vaccination. TCRdb redid the calling of the 5' RACE reads with MiXCR, one entry per CDR3 protein. The table lists approximately 120,000 distinct CDR3 sequences, 8% to 10% of them singletons. Sequencing used CD8+ T cells sorted from PBMCs, obtained on the day of the yellow fever booster vaccination. The receptors were gathered from a man aged 18 to 35 who received the YFV17D yellow fever vaccine. Each CDR3 is given with its conserved first and last residue. A D gene is named only where the DNA matches it firmly. Clone size is shown for a subset of rows, as once, few, many or a class of expanded clone.

j_call d_call clone_size v_call cdr3_aa cdr3_nt
TRBJ2-3 TRBD1 . TRBV6-5 CASSTGQGVTDTQYF TGTGCCAGCAGTACCGGACAGGGGGTCACAGATACGCAGTATTTT
TRBJ1-1 TRBD1 many TRBV4-2 CASSQENGGGHTEAFF TGTGCCAGCAGCCAAGAGAACGGAGGGGGCCACACTGAAGCTTTCTTT
TRBJ2-3 TRBD2 few TRBV27 CASSPLAGGPVGTQYF TGTGCCAGCAGTCCCCTAGCGGGGGGGCCGGTGGGTACGCAGTATTTT
TRBJ1-2 . few TRBV20-1 CSARDPRVHGYTF TGCAGTGCTAGAGATCCCAGGGTGCATGGCTACACCTTC
TRBJ2-7 TRBD1 once TRBV5-1 CASSREPGQGLYEQYF TGCGCCAGCAGCCGAGAGCCGGGACAGGGGCTGTACGAGCAGTACTTC
TRBJ1-1 TRBD1 few TRBV15 CATSRDGTQGAEAFF TGTGCCACCAGCAGAGATGGGACCCAGGGGGCTGAAGCTTTCTTT
TRBJ2-7 . many TRBV4-3 CASSQVGLRGSYEQYF TGCGCCAGCAGCCAAGTGGGACTCCGTGGTTCCTACGAGCAGTACTTC
TRBJ2-3 . once TRBV5-4 CASSLGAELGDTQYF TGTGCCAGCAGCTTGGGGGCGGAGCTCGGAGATACGCAGTATTTT
TRBJ1-5 . . TRBV7-8 CASRRGSGNQPQHF TGTGCCAGCAGGCGCGGCTCCGGGAATCAGCCCCAGCATTTT
TRBJ2-1 . many TRBV24-1 CATSDLRQGPHEQFF TGTGCCACCAGTGATTTGCGTCAGGGACCCCATGAGCAGTTCTTC
TRBJ2-7 TRBD1 . TRBV20-1 CSASGQGVSYEQYF TGCAGTGCGTCGGGACAGGGGGTCTCCTACGAGCAGTACTTC
TRBJ2-2 . many TRBV12-3/TRBV12-4 CASSLGLNTGELFF TGTGCCAGCAGTTTAGGACTAAACACCGGGGAGCTGTTTTTT
TRBJ2-2 . . TRBV7-3 CASRLSGSGSNGELFF TGTGCCAGCAGACTAAGTGGTTCAGGGTCGAACGGGGAGCTGTTTTTT
TRBJ2-1 TRBD2 . TRBV6-5 CASSYSGTSEGNEQFF TGTGCCAGCAGTTACTCAGGGACTAGCGAAGGAAATGAGCAGTTCTTC
TRBJ2-5 TRBD1 . TRBV7-2 CASSPPPQGVETQYF TGTGCCAGCAGCCCCCCCCCCCAGGGGGTAGAGACCCAGTACTTC
TRBJ2-4 . few TRBV6-4 CASREGHPKNIQYF TGTGCCAGCAGAGAGGGACATCCCAAAAACATTCAGTACTTC
TRBJ2-5 . . TRBV4-2 CASSQDGRNGETQYF TGTGCCAGCAGCCAAGATGGGAGGAATGGAGAGACCCAGTACTTC
TRBJ1-1 . . TRBV7-2 CASSLGWGRTEAFF TGTGCCAGCAGCTTAGGTTGGGGGCGCACTGAAGCTTTCTTT
TRBJ2-4 TRBD1 . TRBV15 CATSRDGTGSPGPYF TGTGCCACCAGCAGAGACGGGACAGGGAGCCCAGGTCCGTACTTC
TRBJ2-7 . few TRBV20-1 CSASPSDWDYEQYF TGCAGTGCTAGCCCTTCGGACTGGGACTACGAGCAGTACTTC
TRBJ2-1 . few TRBV4-3 CASSPYSRGRRDEQFF TGCGCCAGCAGCCCTTATAGTCGTGGACGGCGGGATGAGCAGTTCTTC
TRBJ2-3 . . TRBV4-1 CASSQLGQISTDTQYF TGCGCCAGCAGCCAACTAGGACAGATTTCCACAGATACGCAGTATTTT
TRBJ2-1 TRBD1 few TRBV9 CASSPRDREGPYNEQFF TGTGCCAGCAGCCCCCGGGACAGGGAAGGTCCATACAATGAGCAGTTCTTC
TRBJ1-1 . . TRBV4-3 CASSQDRAYEAFF TGCGCCAGCAGCCAAGATAGGGCATATGAAGCTTTCTTT
TRBJ2-2 . . TRBV6-5 CASSYGSTGELFF TGTGCCAGCAGTTACGGTAGCACCGGGGAGCTGTTTTTT
TRBJ1-1 . few TRBV4-3 CASSQDPRMGEGAFF TGCGCCAGCAGCCAAGATCCGCGGATGGGGGAAGGGGCTTTCTTT
TRBJ2-2 . few TRBV7-3 CASSLRVPWGKATGELFF TGTGCCAGCAGCTTAAGGGTTCCGTGGGGAAAGGCCACCGGGGAGCTGTTTTTT
TRBJ1-6 . many TRBV7-9 CASAMQTNSPLHF TGTGCCAGCGCCATGCAGACAAATTCACCCCTCCACTTT
TRBJ2-1 . few TRBV2 CASTGGDEQFF TGTGCCAGCACTGGGGGCGATGAGCAGTTCTTC
TRBJ2-2 . many TRBV4-3 CASSPIGLYTGELFF TGCGCCAGCAGCCCAATAGGGTTATACACCGGGGAGCTGTTTTTT
TRBJ2-1 . few TRBV7-8 CASSLEVGRAHNEQFF TGTGCCAGCAGCTTAGAAGTGGGTCGGGCACACAATGAGCAGTTCTTC
TRBJ2-2 . few TRBV7-6 CASSVDTYTGELFF TGTGCCAGCAGCGTGGACACCTACACCGGGGAGCTGTTTTTT
TRBJ2-7 . many TRBV4-3 CASSQGRQLYEQYF TGCGCCAGCAGCCAAGGACGTCAGCTCTACGAGCAGTACTTC
TRBJ1-1 TRBD1 few TRBV12-5 CASGPGTGVLQAFF TGTGCTAGTGGACCGGGGACAGGGGTTTTGCAAGCTTTCTTT
TRBJ2-2 . many TRBV29-1 CSVLVTGELFF TGCAGCGTGCTGGTCACCGGGGAGCTGTTTTTT
TRBJ1-2 TRBD1 . TRBV29-1 CSVQGAQWGYTF TGCAGCGTCCAGGGGGCCCAATGGGGCTACACCTTC
TRBJ1-1 . few TRBV20-1 CSARVVWNTEAFF TGCAGTGCTAGAGTGGTTTGGAACACTGAAGCTTTCTTT
TRBJ2-5 TRBD2 . TRBV3-1 CASSRPAAGGLQETQYF TGTGCCAGCAGCCGCCCAGCTGCGGGGGGATTACAAGAGACCCAGTACTTC
TRBJ2-3 . . TRBV5-1 CASSQTGSSSTDTQYF TGCGCCAGCAGCCAGACAGGTTCTTCTAGCACAGATACGCAGTATTTT
TRBJ2-3 . few TRBV3-1 CASSQETGMSDTQYF TGTGCCAGCAGCCAAGAGACGGGGATGTCAGATACGCAGTATTTT
TRBJ2-3 TRBD2 . TRBV7-3 CASSFGGGSIDTQYF TGTGCCAGCAGCTTTGGGGGAGGGAGCATAGATACGCAGTATTTT
TRBJ2-3 TRBD2 few TRBV7-9 CASSFGLGPDTQYF TGTGCCAGCAGCTTCGGACTAGGCCCAGATACGCAGTATTTT
TRBJ2-5 TRBD1 many TRBV7-2 CASRQGGAAETQYF TGTGCCAGCAGACAAGGGGGCGCGGCTGAGACCCAGTACTTC
TRBJ2-3 TRBD2 few TRBV7-9 CASSARGGDTDTQYF TGTGCCAGCAGCGCCCGGGGGGGGGACACAGATACGCAGTATTTT
TRBJ2-1 . many TRBV6-2/TRBV6-3 CASSYRAITYNEQFF TGTGCCAGCAGTTACAGGGCCATAACCTACAATGAGCAGTTCTTC
TRBJ1-1 . . TRBV6-5 CASSYSAASEAFF TGTGCCAGCAGTTACTCAGCCGCGTCTGAAGCTTTCTTT
TRBJ1-2 TRBD1 . TRBV7-9 CASSPWTGQGGYTF TGTGCCAGCAGCCCGTGGACAGGGCAGGGAGGCTACACCTTC
TRBJ2-1 TRBD2 many TRBV4-3 CASSQDRGGPYNEQFF TGCGCCAGCAGCCAAGATCGGGGGGGCCCATACAATGAGCAGTTCTTC
TRBJ2-1 . many TRBV5-1 CASSLVGRTTNEQFF TGCGCCAGCAGCTTGGTGGGTAGGACTACCAATGAGCAGTTCTTC
TRBJ1-6 . few TRBV27 CASSSLWWKRAYNSPLHF TGTGCCAGCAGTTCCCTTTGGTGGAAGCGGGCCTATAATTCACCCCTCCACTTT